This TCR beta chain was captured by sequencing in a study of T cells after yellow fever vaccination. Making TCR cDNA involved 5'RACE template switching, which added UMIs and a universal primer site. TCRdb reprocessed the 5' RACE reads with MiXCR, giving one entry per CDR3 protein. The sample has roughly 520,000 distinct CDR3 sequences; 21% are singletons. J lost 0 bases, V lost 4 bases, and 11 bases had no gene match. The germline V gene encodes CDR1 SGHRS and CDR2 YFSETQ. The CDR3 is 17 amino acids. The rearrangement uses TRBV5-1 and TRBJ2-3, with TRBD2 matching over 7 bases. The clonotype originates from a young man who received the YFV17D yellow fever vaccine. The sequenced sample was PBMCs, obtained roughly 20 days after the first yellow fever vaccination. The CDR3 DNA is TGCGCCAGCAGCCGCGCGGAAGCGGGACTTAGCACAGATACGCAGTATTTT. It codes for CASSRAEAGLSTDTQYF. Full variable domain (missing parts from reference TRBV5-1 and TRBJ2-3): KAGVTQTPRYLIKTRGQQVTLSCSPISGHRSVSWYQQTPGQGLQFLFEYFSETQRNKGNFPGRFSGRQFSNSRSEMNVSTLELGDSALYLCASSRAEAGLSTDTQYFGPGTRLTVL.